Listed below are T cell receptor beta chains from one sample, sequenced in a study of blood T cell repertoires in COVID-19. Measured with immunoSEQ multiplex PCR; TCRdb has only the in-frame clones, and not every one. The table has approximately 280,000 clones, less than 85% seen once. The sample comprised PBMCs or T cells enriched from blood (not recorded which). These receptors were collected from a woman in her forties or fifties who had recovered from COVID-19. CDR3s include the opening cysteine and the closing phenylalanine or tryptophan. Fields, in order: D gene, J gene, clone size, V gene, CDR3 DNA, CDR3 protein. The D gene is left open where the match is weak. Size values are once, few and many counts, or a class for expanded clones, and some rows have none.

d_gene: TRBD1
j_gene: TRBJ1-6
abundance: few
v_gene: TRBV30
CDR3nt: TGTGCCTGGACGGGACAGGGGATTTCACCCCTCCACTTT
CDR3aa: CAWTGQGISPLHF

d_gene: NA
j_gene: TRBJ2-7
abundance: NA
v_gene: TRBV7-8
CDR3nt: TGTGCCAGCAGCTTAGGCGGGCCCTCGAGTGAGCAGTACTTC
CDR3aa: CASSLGGPSSEQYF

d_gene: NA
j_gene: TRBJ1-2
abundance: NA
v_gene: TRBV18
CDR3nt: TGTGCCAGCTCACCGGGGCCGGAGGGGCATGGCTACACCTTC
CDR3aa: CASSPGPEGHGYTF

d_gene: TRBD1
j_gene: TRBJ2-7
abundance: NA
v_gene: TRBV14
CDR3nt: TGTGCCAGCAGCCAAGCAGGGGGCGGCCAGCAGTACTTC
CDR3aa: CASSQAGGGQQYF

d_gene: NA
j_gene: TRBJ1-1
abundance: few
v_gene: TRBV7-3
CDR3nt: TGTGCCAGCAGCCCAGGGGCCCTGAACACTGAAGCTTTCTTT
CDR3aa: CASSPGALNTEAFF

d_gene: NA
j_gene: TRBJ1-1
abundance: NA
v_gene: TRBV5-6
CDR3nt: TGTGCCAGCAGCCCCCTTCCGGGGGTGTACACTGAAGCTTTCTTT
CDR3aa: CASSPLPGVYTEAFF

d_gene: TRBD1
j_gene: TRBJ1-2
abundance: NA
v_gene: TRBV3-1/TRBV3-2
CDR3nt: TGTGCCAGCAGGGAAAGGGCAGGGGGCGCCTATGGCTACACCTTC
CDR3aa: CASRERAGGAYGYTF

d_gene: NA
j_gene: TRBJ2-6
abundance: NA
v_gene: TRBV28
CDR3nt: TGTGCCAGCAGTGGGACAAGTGGGGCCAACGTCCTGACTTTC
CDR3aa: CASSGTSGANVLTF

d_gene: NA
j_gene: TRBJ2-3
abundance: NA
v_gene: TRBV13
CDR3nt: TGTGCCAGCAGTCAAACTAACAGGGTTCCGACAGATACGCAGTATTTT
CDR3aa: CASSQTNRVPTDTQYF

d_gene: NA
j_gene: TRBJ2-3
abundance: NA
v_gene: TRBV28
CDR3nt: TGTGCCAGCAGTTTGAGCAACACAGATACGCAGTATTTT
CDR3aa: CASSLSNTDTQYF

d_gene: NA
j_gene: TRBJ2-5
abundance: NA
v_gene: TRBV19
CDR3nt: TGTGCCAGTAGCCCCTTGGGGGGTCTCCAAGAGACCCAGTACTTC
CDR3aa: CASSPLGGLQETQYF

d_gene: NA
j_gene: TRBJ1-5
abundance: few
v_gene: TRBV4-2
CDR3nt: TGTGCCAGCAGCCAGGGCGCTACGACCCAGCCCCAGCATTTT
CDR3aa: CASSQGATTQPQHF

d_gene: TRBD1
j_gene: TRBJ1-6
abundance: NA
v_gene: TRBV5-6
CDR3nt: TGTGCCAGCAGTCAGGGGACAGGATGGGATAATTCACCCCTCCACTTT
CDR3aa: CASSQGTGWDNSPLHF

d_gene: NA
j_gene: TRBJ2-3
abundance: NA
v_gene: TRBV5-4
CDR3nt: TGTGCCAGCAGCTTGGCAGGGCGCACAGATACGCAGTATTTT
CDR3aa: CASSLAGRTDTQYF

d_gene: NA
j_gene: TRBJ1-2
abundance: NA
v_gene: TRBV4-1
CDR3nt: TGCGCCAGCAGCCAAGATCTAGCAAAGGTGACTAACTATGGCTACACCTTC
CDR3aa: CASSQDLAKVTNYGYTF

d_gene: TRBD1
j_gene: TRBJ1-4
abundance: NA
v_gene: TRBV18
CDR3nt: TGTGCCAGCTCAAACGACAGGGGCAATGAAAAACTGTTTTTT
CDR3aa: CASSNDRGNEKLFF

d_gene: NA
j_gene: TRBJ2-5
abundance: NA
v_gene: TRBV9
CDR3nt: TGTGCCAGCAGCGTAGGGGTTCTGGAGTGGGAAGAGACCCAGTACTTC
CDR3aa: CASSVGVLEWEETQYF

d_gene: NA
j_gene: TRBJ2-6
abundance: NA
v_gene: TRBV21-1
CDR3nt: TGTGCCAGCAGCCCAGGGGATTCTTATGGGGCCAACGTCCTGACTTTC
CDR3aa: CASSPGDSYGANVLTF

d_gene: NA
j_gene: TRBJ1-6
abundance: many
v_gene: TRBV11-2
CDR3nt: TGTGCCAGCACCCTGGGCAATTCACCCCTCCACTTT
CDR3aa: CASTLGNSPLHF

d_gene: TRBD2
j_gene: TRBJ2-1
abundance: NA
v_gene: TRBV7-9
CDR3nt: TGTGCCAGCAGCCCGGGACTAGCGGGAGATAATGAGCAGTTCTTC
CDR3aa: CASSPGLAGDNEQFF

d_gene: NA
j_gene: TRBJ1-5
abundance: NA
v_gene: TRBV19
CDR3nt: TGTGCCAGTGGGGCAGGCCCTGGTCAGCCCCAGCATTTT
CDR3aa: CASGAGPGQPQHF

d_gene: NA
j_gene: TRBJ1-1
abundance: NA
v_gene: TRBV30
CDR3nt: TGTGCCTGGAGACCGCCGGACAGTATCACCTTGAACACTGAAGCTTTCTTT
CDR3aa: CAWRPPDSITLNTEAFF

d_gene: NA
j_gene: TRBJ2-2
abundance: NA
v_gene: TRBV9
CDR3nt: TGTGCCAGCAGCCCCTCGATAGGGAGAACTAACACCGGGGAGCTGTTTTTT
CDR3aa: CASSPSIGRTNTGELFF

d_gene: NA
j_gene: TRBJ1-1
abundance: NA
v_gene: TRBV5-1
CDR3nt: TGCGCCAGCAGCGTGGGACTGATGAACACTGAAGCTTTCTTT
CDR3aa: CASSVGLMNTEAFF

d_gene: NA
j_gene: TRBJ2-6
abundance: NA
v_gene: TRBV2
CDR3nt: TGTGCCAGCAGTGAAGGAAACAGGATGATCTCTGGGGCCAACGTCCTGACTTTC
CDR3aa: CASSEGNRMISGANVLTF

d_gene: TRBD2
j_gene: TRBJ2-1
abundance: few
v_gene: TRBV10-1
CDR3nt: TGCGCCAGCAGTGCTAGCGGGGACGCCTACAATGAGCAGTTCTTC
CDR3aa: CASSASGDAYNEQFF

d_gene: TRBD2
j_gene: TRBJ2-1
abundance: NA
v_gene: TRBV7-8
CDR3nt: TGTGCCAGCAGCTTAGAAGCGGGGGGGTATGAAACCTACAATGAGCAGTTCTTC
CDR3aa: CASSLEAGGYETYNEQFF

d_gene: NA
j_gene: TRBJ2-3
abundance: NA
v_gene: TRBV9
CDR3nt: TGTGCCAGCAGCGTAGCCCTATCCACAGATACGCAGTATTTT
CDR3aa: CASSVALSTDTQYF

d_gene: NA
j_gene: TRBJ1-1
abundance: NA
v_gene: TRBV10-3
CDR3nt: TGTGCCATCAGCAAACAAGTTTCCACTGAAGCTTTCTTT
CDR3aa: CAISKQVSTEAFF

d_gene: NA
j_gene: TRBJ2-1
abundance: NA
v_gene: TRBV11-2
CDR3nt: TGTGCCAGCAGCTTAGATCTGAGGACAGTGAAGTTCTTC
CDR3aa: CASSLDLRTVKFF

d_gene: NA
j_gene: TRBJ2-5
abundance: NA
v_gene: TRBV3-1/TRBV3-2
CDR3nt: TGTGCCAGCAGCCAAGCCCAGTTTCAAGAGACCCAGTACTTC
CDR3aa: CASSQAQFQETQYF

d_gene: TRBD1
j_gene: TRBJ1-6
abundance: NA
v_gene: TRBV19
CDR3nt: TGTGCCAGTAGTGTACGACCGGACAGGGTTGGGGGGTCACCCCTCCACTTT
CDR3aa: CASSVRPDRVGGSPLHF

d_gene: NA
j_gene: TRBJ2-2
abundance: NA
v_gene: TRBV12-5
CDR3nt: TGTGCTAGTGGTTTGGTAGGTCAGGTGAACACCGGGGAGCTGTTTTTT
CDR3aa: CASGLVGQVNTGELFF

d_gene: NA
j_gene: TRBJ1-5
abundance: NA
v_gene: TRBV7-6
CDR3nt: TGTGCCAGCAGCTTGAGCGACAATCAGCCCCAGCATTTT
CDR3aa: CASSLSDNQPQHF

d_gene: TRBD2
j_gene: TRBJ2-1
abundance: NA
v_gene: TRBV5-1
CDR3nt: TGCGCCAGCAGCTTGGCCCTAGCGGGCTCCTACAATGAGCAGTTCTTC
CDR3aa: CASSLALAGSYNEQFF

d_gene: TRBD1
j_gene: TRBJ2-1
abundance: NA
v_gene: TRBV5-1
CDR3nt: TGCGCCAGCAGTTCGACAGGGTACAATGAGCAGTTCTTC
CDR3aa: CASSSTGYNEQFF

d_gene: TRBD1
j_gene: TRBJ1-2
abundance: NA
v_gene: TRBV5-6
CDR3nt: TGTGCCAGCAGCTTCGGACAGGGGATTAACTATGGCTACACCTTC
CDR3aa: CASSFGQGINYGYTF

d_gene: NA
j_gene: TRBJ1-3
abundance: NA
v_gene: TRBV28
CDR3nt: TGTGCCAGCAGAGTAACAGGAGCTGGAAACACCATATATTTT
CDR3aa: CASRVTGAGNTIYF

d_gene: NA
j_gene: TRBJ1-2
abundance: few
v_gene: TRBV2
CDR3nt: TGTGCCAGCAGTGAAGATTGGGGGCTCTATGGCTACACCTTC
CDR3aa: CASSEDWGLYGYTF

d_gene: NA
j_gene: TRBJ1-6
abundance: NA
v_gene: TRBV5-1
CDR3nt: TGCGCCAGCAGCCCGGACTCACCGAATTCACCCCTCCACTTT
CDR3aa: CASSPDSPNSPLHF